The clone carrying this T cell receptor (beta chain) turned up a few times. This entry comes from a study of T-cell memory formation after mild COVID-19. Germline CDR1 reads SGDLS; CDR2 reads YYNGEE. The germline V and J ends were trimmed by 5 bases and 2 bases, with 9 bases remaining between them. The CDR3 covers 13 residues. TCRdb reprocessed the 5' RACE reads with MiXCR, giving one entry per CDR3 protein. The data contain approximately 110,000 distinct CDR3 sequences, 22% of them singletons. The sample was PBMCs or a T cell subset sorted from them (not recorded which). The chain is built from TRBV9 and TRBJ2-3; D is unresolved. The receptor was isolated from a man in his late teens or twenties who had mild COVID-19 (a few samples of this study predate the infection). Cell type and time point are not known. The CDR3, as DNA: TGTGCCAGCAGTAAGGGCGACACAGATACGCAGTATTTT. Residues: CASSKGDTDTQYF.